This TCR beta chain was observed in a study of blood T cell repertoires in COVID-19. Study at large: Italy, Spain and the United States were the sources of the convalescent and acute COVID-19 samples. PBMCs, B-cell-depleted T cells, or T cells were the source of the cDNA or gDNA that made up the material.

With V trimmed by 2 bases and J by 3 bases, 5 bases remained unmatched. Germline CDR1 is SGHKS and CDR2 is YYEKEE (reference sequence). This CDR3 has 15 amino acids. In the original processing: Nucleated cell counts were estimated from reference gene primer amplification. Sequencing used immunoSEQ multiplex PCR; TCRdb keeps in-frame clones, though not all of them. The V and J calls and the clone size are those of that table, but D and trimming were determined from the DNA. The sample contains some 74,000 clones, about 91% of which appear only once. The sample was peripheral blood. This sequence was found in a woman of 80 years or more with acute or convalescent COVID-19. V and J are TRBV5-5 and TRBJ1-2; 9 nucleotides agree with TRBD1. CDR3 DNA sequence: TGTGCCAGCAGCTTCTATAGGACAGGGGACTATGGCTACACCTTC. Encoded protein: CASSFYRTGDYGYTF.